A selection of T cell receptor beta chains follows, all from one sample in a study of graft-versus-host responses after intestinal transplantation. Libraries were prepared by immunoSEQ multiplex PCR; TCRdb keeps only in-frame clonotypes and omits some of them. The sample has about 99,000 clones; under 95% are singletons. These receptors lack a known antigen. Sequences were derived from unstimulated CD8+ T cells sorted from spleen or lymph node cells, sampled before transplant. The receptors stem from a human donor who was the organ donor for an intestinal transplant. Both conserved end residues are part of each CDR3. Rows give clone size only sometimes, using once, few, many, or a class for an expanded clone.

j_call: TRBJ2-1
clone_size: NA
v_call: TRBV10-1
cdr3_aa: CASSDSGEQFF

j_call: TRBJ1-3
clone_size: few
v_call: TRBV2
cdr3_aa: CASSDVYTIYF

j_call: TRBJ2-3
clone_size: NA
v_call: TRBV19
cdr3_aa: CASSRQNSGRYTDTQYF

j_call: TRBJ2-1
clone_size: NA
v_call: TRBV7-8
cdr3_aa: CASSLSTYNEQFF

j_call: TRBJ1-1
clone_size: NA
v_call: TRBV5-1
cdr3_aa: CASSLAGVGTEAFF

j_call: TRBJ1-1
clone_size: NA
v_call: TRBV7-6
cdr3_aa: CASSFGSNTEAFF

j_call: TRBJ1-2
clone_size: NA
v_call: TRBV7-3
cdr3_aa: CASSLYGGEAGGYTF

j_call: TRBJ2-3
clone_size: NA
v_call: TRBV30
cdr3_aa: CAWEVTGTSTDTQYF

j_call: TRBJ2-3
clone_size: NA
v_call: TRBV5-4
cdr3_aa: CASSPTRDLGLGAYF

j_call: TRBJ2-7
clone_size: NA
v_call: TRBV5-1
cdr3_aa: CASSLAFAGGLSGSYEQYF

j_call: TRBJ1-2
clone_size: NA
v_call: TRBV27
cdr3_aa: CASSLTGGNVYGYTF

j_call: TRBJ1-2
clone_size: NA
v_call: TRBV19
cdr3_aa: CASSPTPGTGGYTF

j_call: TRBJ1-3
clone_size: NA
v_call: TRBV5-6
cdr3_aa: CASSLGTGDTIYF

j_call: TRBJ1-2
clone_size: few
v_call: TRBV5-1
cdr3_aa: CASSLFPGDGYTF

j_call: TRBJ1-1
clone_size: NA
v_call: TRBV11-2
cdr3_aa: CASSLSSGTEAFF

j_call: TRBJ2-3
clone_size: NA
v_call: TRBV6-1
cdr3_aa: CASSPHETDTQYF

j_call: TRBJ2-2
clone_size: NA
v_call: TRBV7-8
cdr3_aa: CASSLGLAGDLNTGELFF

j_call: TRBJ1-2
clone_size: NA
v_call: TRBV11-2
cdr3_aa: CASSLPRTGDKYGYTF

j_call: TRBJ2-3
clone_size: NA
v_call: TRBV5-1
cdr3_aa: CASNIDGTSGSADTQYF

j_call: TRBJ2-1
clone_size: NA
v_call: TRBV30
cdr3_aa: CAWSGSGKNHEQFF

j_call: TRBJ2-7
clone_size: NA
v_call: TRBV11-3
cdr3_aa: CASSYGARYEQYF

j_call: TRBJ1-2
clone_size: once
v_call: TRBV5-1
cdr3_aa: CASSLGQSYGYTF

j_call: TRBJ2-7
clone_size: NA
v_call: TRBV6-1
cdr3_aa: CASSDFSPGLNFYEQYF

j_call: TRBJ1-2
clone_size: NA
v_call: TRBV4-2
cdr3_aa: CASSDSNYGYTF

j_call: TRBJ2-7
clone_size: NA
v_call: TRBV28
cdr3_aa: CASSPQSGRLSYEQYF

j_call: TRBJ1-4
clone_size: NA
v_call: TRBV29-1
cdr3_aa: CSPLPGEKLFF

j_call: TRBJ2-5
clone_size: NA
v_call: TRBV28
cdr3_aa: CASSFSLAGGSGETQYF

j_call: TRBJ1-2
clone_size: NA
v_call: TRBV27
cdr3_aa: CASSLLGGMDGYTF

j_call: TRBJ2-7
clone_size: NA
v_call: TRBV30
cdr3_aa: CAWSRGQGIDEQYF

j_call: TRBJ2-7
clone_size: NA
v_call: TRBV5-1
cdr3_aa: CASSPPGAGGPLDEQYF

j_call: TRBJ2-7
clone_size: NA
v_call: TRBV5-1
cdr3_aa: CASSTGLDGYEQYF

j_call: TRBJ1-1
clone_size: NA
v_call: TRBV6-5
cdr3_aa: CASSYSSGGEAFF

j_call: TRBJ2-7
clone_size: NA
v_call: TRBV27
cdr3_aa: CASRGTDPYEQYF

j_call: TRBJ2-1
clone_size: NA
v_call: TRBV27
cdr3_aa: CASSIGGLAGYNEQFF

j_call: TRBJ1-2
clone_size: NA
v_call: TRBV10-2
cdr3_aa: CASRRGLPYGYTF

j_call: TRBJ1-6
clone_size: NA
v_call: TRBV29-1
cdr3_aa: CSARHRWNSPLHF

j_call: TRBJ1-2
clone_size: NA
v_call: TRBV10-3
cdr3_aa: CAISERAGDHSSYGYTF

j_call: TRBJ2-5
clone_size: NA
v_call: TRBV5-6
cdr3_aa: CASSLGGTPRETQYF

j_call: TRBJ2-3
clone_size: NA
v_call: TRBV21-1
cdr3_aa: CASSKLSEDRGTDTQYF

j_call: TRBJ1-5
clone_size: NA
v_call: TRBV27
cdr3_aa: CASSPQGGQPQHF

j_call: TRBJ2-7
clone_size: NA
v_call: TRBV29-1
cdr3_aa: CSVGPGQGNEQYF

j_call: NA
clone_size: once
v_call: TRBV15
cdr3_aa: CATSRDPGQGAHEQYF

j_call: TRBJ2-3
clone_size: NA
v_call: TRBV25-1
cdr3_aa: CASSDLSKLTSTDTQYF